The source of this TCR beta chain is a study of T cell responses to AZD1222 COVID-19 vaccine. Study-wide findings and caveats: In a largely white British group with more females than males, clonal diversity was possibly underestimated.

The assay was immunoSEQ multiplex PCR, and TCRdb's table has in-frame clones only and misses some. The table shows 95,000 to 150,000 clones, with roughly 90% occurring only once. Doses given second, at about 4 or about 12 weeks, were pooled. On this clone: Its specificity is not known.

This CDR3 spans 15 amino acids. CDR1 is SGHNT, CDR2 YENEEA, per germline. The trim removed 5 bases at V and 0 bases at J, leaving 5 bases unmatched. The receptor's source is an adult who received the AZD1222 COVID-19 vaccine. This specimen was peripheral blood, taken 28 days after the second AZD1222 dose. The chain carries TRBV11-3 and TRBJ2-7; 9 bases fit TRBD2. CDR3 coding DNA: TGTGCCAGCAGCCCAAGTAGCGGGGGCTCCTACGAGCAGTACTTC. It yields the protein CASSPSSGGSYEQYF.